These 14 T cell receptor beta chains were all obtained from the same sample, sequenced in a study of blood T cell repertoires in COVID-19. Data came from immunoSEQ multiplex PCR; TCRdb stores just in-frame clones and leaves some out. The sample consists of approximately 500,000 clones, roughly nine tenths of them appearing once. Sequencing was performed on peripheral blood. These receptors were taken from a man aged 18 to 29 with COVID-19, enrolled during active disease.

The rearrangement uses TRBV25-1 and TRBJ2-7; TRBD1 matches at 9 bases. The trim removed 0 bases at V and 3 bases at J, leaving 9 bases unmatched. Germline CDR1 is MGHDK and CDR2 is SYGVNS. This CDR3 has 17 residues. CDR3 in amino acids: CASSEYTGQGRRYEQYF. The CDR3 DNA reads TGTGCCAGCAGTGAATACACGGGACAGGGCCGTCGCTACGAGCAGTACTTC.

About this clone itself: The junction shows a germline mismatch at one end, possibly a read error. This sample also contains other DNA sequences that code for the same CDR3. This chain uses TRBV2 with TRBJ1-1; maybe TRBD1 (6 bases). Per germline, CDR1 SNHLY and CDR2 FYNNEI. The CDR3 runs to 13 residues. The DNA of the CDR3 is TGCGCCAGCAGCAAGGACAGTAACACTGAAGCTTTCTTT. Translation: CASSKDSNTEAFF.

The gene calls are TRBV3-1 (or the pseudogene TRBV3-2) and TRBJ2-7; the D gene is possibly TRBD2 (5 bases). The germline V gene has CDR1 LGHDT and CDR2 YNNKEL (reference sequence). This CDR3 spans 15 amino acids. V shed 4 bases and J shed 9 bases, with 22 bases lying between them. CDR3 bases: TGTGCCAGCAGCCCCCATAGTATTGCTGGGGAGTCGCAGTACTTC. As protein: CASSPHSIAGESQYF.

This clone was seen a single time. The rearrangement joins TRBV6-6 to TRBJ1-2; no reliable D call. V lost 2 bases and J 2 bases, leaving 12 bases between the germline ends. The CDR3 has 15 residues. CDR1 MNHNY and CDR2 SVGAGI come from the germline V gene (reference sequence). The CDR3 region is CASSYEGKANYGYTF. The CDR3 DNA reads TGTGCCAGCAGTTACGAGGGTAAGGCCAACTATGGCTACACCTTC.

The chain employs TRBV3-1 (or the pseudogene TRBV3-2) and TRBJ1-1; maybe TRBD1 (5 bases). V was shortened by 4 bases and J by 3 bases, with 12 bases between the two germline ends. In germline, CDR1 is LGHDT, CDR2 YNNKEL (reference sequence). This CDR3 contains 14 residues. The CDR3 here is CASSRTPRDTEAFF. CDR3 bases: TGTGCCAGCAGCCGGACACCTAGGGACACTGAAGCTTTCTTT.

The chain's CDR3 is CASSLNSGLGEKLFF. CDR3 in DNA: TGCGCCAGCAGCTTGAACAGTGGATTGGGCGAAAAACTGTTTTTT. J is TRBJ1-4 and V is TRBV5-1, with D unclear. Trimming shortened V by 1 base and J by 8 bases, and 15 bases separated the two germline ends. In germline, CDR1 is SGHRS, CDR2 YFSETQ. This CDR3 comprises 15 residues. The full variable domain, completed using reference TRBV5-1 and TRBJ1-4, is KAGVTQTPRYLIKTRGQQVTLSCSPISGHRSVSWYQQTPGQGLQFLFEYFSETQRNKGNFPGRFSGRQFSNSRSEMNVSTLELGDSALYLCASSLNSGLGEKLFFGSGTQLSVL.

V gene TRBV30 combines with J gene TRBJ2-1; D is uncertain. CDR1 and CDR2 (germline): GTSNPN, SVGIG (reference sequence). The CDR3 covers 12 residues. V lost 5 bases, J lost 8 bases, and 13 bases lay in between. CDR3 nucleotide sequence: TGTGCCTGGCTTGAGAGGCGTGATGAGCAGTTCTTC. Protein sequence: CAWLERRDEQFF.

The chain uses TRBV7-2 and TRBJ2-3; the D is unclear. CDR1 is SGHTA and CDR2 is FQGNSA in the germline V gene. V lost 4 bases, J lost 1 base, and 9 bases lay in between. The CDR3 runs to 14 residues. In nucleotides, the CDR3 is TGTGCCAGCAGCTCCCCACGGGGCACAGATACGCAGTATTTT. Its translation: CASSSPRGTDTQYF.

This chain uses TRBV4-1 with TRBJ2-5; TRBD2 matches at 8 bases. CDR3 length: 15 residues. The germline gives CDR1 MGHRA, CDR2 YSYEKL. J gave up 5 bases and V 1 base, and 6 bases lay outside the gene matches. The CDR3 protein is CASSQVPSSGETQYF. The CDR3 nucleotides read TGCGCCAGCAGCCAAGTTCCTTCTAGCGGGGAGACCCAGTACTTC.

The gene calls are TRBV28 and TRBJ2-3; 12 bases fit TRBD2. The junction had 5 bases not matched to a gene; V was cut back by 3 bases and J by 4 bases. CDR1 and CDR2 from the germline V gene are MDHEN and SYDVKM. This CDR3 comprises 16 residues. CDR3 amino acids: CASSLVLAGGSDTQYF. The DNA for the CDR3 is TGTGCCAGCAGTTTGGTACTAGCGGGAGGATCAGATACGCAGTATTTT.

The chain uses TRBV9 and TRBJ2-5; D gene unclear. Germline CDR1 and CDR2: SGDLS and YYNGEE. The CDR3 consists of 15 residues. V lost 0 bases and J 2 bases, leaving 11 bases between the germline ends. CDR3 amino acids: CASSVGAGNQETQYF. The DNA of the CDR3 is TGTGCCAGCAGCGTAGGCGCAGGAAATCAAGAGACCCAGTACTTC.

The chain uses TRBV29-1 and TRBJ1-2; no firm D call. The CDR3 runs to 13 residues. Trimming left V 1 base short and J 4 bases short, with 10 bases between. Germline V gives CDR1 SQVTM, CDR2 ANQGSEA. The CDR3 here is CSVEGEEGYGYTF. The CDR3 DNA reads as TGCAGCGTTGAAGGGGAGGAGGGCTATGGCTACACCTTC.

On this clone: This CDR3 is also generated by other DNA sequences in the sample. V and J are TRBV24-1 and TRBJ1-2, with unresolved D. Germline V gene data show CDR1 as KGHDR and CDR2 as SFDVKD. Trimming took 9 bases from V and 5 from J, leaving 12 bases between them. The CDR3 consists of 12 residues. In nucleotides, the CDR3 is TGTGCCACCTCTGAGGGTGGTTATGGCTACACCTTC. It specifies CATSEGGYGYTF.

The V call is TRBV28, the J call TRBJ2-5, with 12 bases lining up with TRBD2. Germline V CDR1 and CDR2: MDHEN, SYDVKM. Trimming at V came to 5 bases and at J to 5 bases, leaving 12 bases not matched to a gene. CDR3 length: 17 amino acids. The CDR3 here is CASSTRLAGVEQETQYF. As DNA, the CDR3 is TGTGCCAGCAGTACAAGACTAGCGGGAGTAGAGCAGGAGACCCAGTACTTC.